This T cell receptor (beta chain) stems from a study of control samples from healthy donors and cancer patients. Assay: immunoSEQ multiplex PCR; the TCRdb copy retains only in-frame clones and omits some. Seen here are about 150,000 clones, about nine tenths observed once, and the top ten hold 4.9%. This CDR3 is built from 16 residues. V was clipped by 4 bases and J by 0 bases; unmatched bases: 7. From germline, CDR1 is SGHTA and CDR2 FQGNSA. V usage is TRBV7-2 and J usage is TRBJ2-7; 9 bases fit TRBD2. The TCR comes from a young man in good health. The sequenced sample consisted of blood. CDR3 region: CASSSEAGGYSYEQYF. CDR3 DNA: TGTGCCAGCAGCTCAGAAGCGGGAGGTTACTCCTACGAGCAGTACTTC.